This T cell receptor beta chain was found in a study of human T cells and chemical hapten exposure. The wider study: Throughout the approximately 24-week study, diphenylcyclopropenone was applied weekly to the patients' scalps. Alopecia areata, totalis and universalis patients, mostly female, were included.

Individual cDNA molecules (in the library) carried attached unique molecular identifiers. TCRdb recomputed calls from the RACE reads with MiXCR, one row per CDR3 protein. Of under 60,000 distinct CDR3 sequences listed, 9.5% to 10% are singletons. Germline V gene data show CDR1 as DFQATT and CDR2 as SNEGSKA (reference sequence). V lost 0 bases to trimming and J lost 4 bases, with 13 bases between them. The CDR3 loop spans 15 amino acids. Indicated time point: pre-sensitization, week 0. The treatment was: therapeutic diphenylcyclopropenone sensitization with weekly scalp DPC. Unfractionated whole blood yielded the extracted total RNA. This clonotype came up many times.

J is TRBJ1-5 and V is TRBV20-1; maybe TRBD1 (5 bases). This clonotype originated in a woman aged 25 to 39 with alopecia areata. Some clones in this sample may be carry-over from other donors' samples. The sequencing here drew on whole blood, taken in connection with sensitization to the hapten diphenylcyclopropenone (DPC). The CDR3 nucleotides are TGCAGTGCTAGAGATATGAGGGGTGGTAATCAGCCCCAGCATTTT. This translates into CSARDMRGGNQPQHF.